A selection of T cell receptor beta chains follows, all from one sample in a study of Ad26.COV2.S vaccination and SARS-CoV-2 variants. Assay: immunoSEQ multiplex PCR; the TCRdb copy retains only in-frame clones and omits some. The sample holds 300,000 to 400,000 clones, 70% to 90% seen once. Material: peripheral blood, obtained in a trial of Ad26.COV2.S vaccine versus placebo. These TCRs come from a person aged 18-60 years who received the Ad26.COV2.S COVID-19 vaccine or a placebo. The CDR3 runs from the conserved cysteine through the conserved F or W. The D gene is left open where the match is weak. Some rows have no size entry. The others give once, few or many, or a class for an expanded clone.

- - TRBJ2-2 TRBV10-3 TGTGCCACCCTACAGGGTTTGACCGGGGAGCTGTTTTTT CATLQGLTGELFF
- TRBD1 TRBJ1-2 TRBV7-2 TGTGCCAGCAGCTTAACGGGACAGGACATCTATGGCTACACCTTC CASSLTGQDIYGYTF
once - TRBJ1-4 TRBV3-1/TRBV3-2 TGTGCCAGCAGCCAAGATTTCGGACAGTCTAATGAAAAACTGTTTTTT CASSQDFGQSNEKLFF
- TRBD1 TRBJ1-1 TRBV7-9 TGTGCCAGCAGCTTGGGGACAGGGGTTGAAGCTTTCTTT CASSLGTGVEAFF
once - TRBJ1-1 TRBV14 TGTGCCAGCAGCCAAGTCGACACCCGGGATGAAGCTTTCTTT CASSQVDTRDEAFF
- - TRBJ2-5 TRBV15 TGTGCCACCAGCAGAGACAGGGCCGAGACCCAGTACTTC CATSRDRAETQYF
once - TRBJ2-7 TRBV24-1 TGTGCCACCAGTGTTGCTAGTTCGGACGAGCAGTACTTC CATSVASSDEQYF
few - TRBJ1-6 TRBV9 TGTGCCAGCAGCGGGTCTACACAGAATTCACCCCTCCACTTT CASSGSTQNSPLHF
- - TRBJ2-3 TRBV11-2 TGTGCCAGCAGCTTAGGGGAAGTCACAGATACGCAGTATTTT CASSLGEVTDTQYF
- - TRBJ2-2 TRBV7-2 TGTGCCAGCAGCTCAGGACAAAACACCGGGGAGCTGTTTTTT CASSSGQNTGELFF
- TRBD2 TRBJ2-1 TRBV12-5 TGTGCTAGTGGCGCCCACGGCGGGAGAACCAATGAGCAGTTCTTC CASGAHGGRTNEQFF
once TRBD1 TRBJ2-1 TRBV5-8 TGTGCCAGCAGCTTGAACAGGGGTTACAATGAGCAGTTCTTC CASSLNRGYNEQFF
- - TRBJ2-7 TRBV13 TGTGCCAGCAGCATATGGATCAGCCCCCGGGAGCAGTACTTC CASSIWISPREQYF
- - TRBJ2-7 TRBV6-2/TRBV6-3 TGTGCCAGCAGCCTCCGGGACTCGTTGGGGAAGGAGCAGTACTTC CASSLRDSLGKEQYF
- TRBD2 TRBJ2-3 TRBV5-1 TGCGCCAGCAGCCGAACTAGCGGGAGGGCAGATACGCAGTATTTT CASSRTSGRADTQYF
- TRBD2 TRBJ2-7 TRBV27 TGTGCCAGCAGTCTGAGCGGGAGGATGCTATACGAGCAGTACTTC CASSLSGRMLYEQYF
- TRBD1 TRBJ2-1 TRBV5-1 TGCGCCAGCAGCTGGGGGACAGGGGGTCTCTACAATGAGCAGTTCTTC CASSWGTGGLYNEQFF
few - TRBJ1-5 TRBV5-1 TGCGCCAGCAGCTTGGAGGGGGATAGCAATCAGCCCCAGCATTTT CASSLEGDSNQPQHF
- TRBD2 TRBJ2-2 TRBV2 TGTGCCAGCGGAGGGGCTAGCGGTAACACCGGGGAGCTGTTTTTT CASGGASGNTGELFF
- - TRBJ1-5 TRBV30 TGTGCCTGGAGTGGGGAGGGACGACAGCCCCAGCATTTT CAWSGEGRQPQHF
- - TRBJ2-5 TRBV18 TGTGCCAGCTCACCACCCGGGCAAGAGACCCAGTACTTC CASSPPGQETQYF
once TRBD2 TRBJ2-1 TRBV5-1 TGCGCCAGCAGCCCGGGCCTTGGGACTAGCGGGAGAGGGGAGTTCTTC CASSPGLGTSGRGEFF
- - TRBJ2-2 TRBV2 TGTGCCAGCAGTGAATATCGGCTAGTATCCGCGAACACCGGGGAGCTGTTTTTT CASSEYRLVSANTGELFF
once - TRBJ1-5 TRBV6-6 TGTGCCAGCAGAAGGGTTGGGGGCAATCAGCCCCAGCATTTT CASRRVGGNQPQHF
few - TRBJ1-2 TRBV5-8 TGTGCCAGCAGCCGCTTTGGGTCTCTCGGGTTCGGCTACACCTTC CASSRFGSLGFGYTF
- - TRBJ2-3 TRBV5-1 TGCGCCAGCAGCTTGGGAGGGGGGGCAGATACGCAGTATTTT CASSLGGGADTQYF
- - TRBJ1-6 TRBV7-8 TGTGCCAGCAGCTTCGACTGGCCCAATTCACCCCTCCACTTT CASSFDWPNSPLHF
once - TRBJ2-7 TRBV6-1 TGTGCCAGCAGTGAAACCCCCTCGGAGAGCGAGCAGTACTTC CASSETPSESEQYF
- - TRBJ1-2 TRBV4-3 TGCGCCAGCAGCCAAATACTGGAGCGAAACTATGGCTACACCTTC CASSQILERNYGYTF